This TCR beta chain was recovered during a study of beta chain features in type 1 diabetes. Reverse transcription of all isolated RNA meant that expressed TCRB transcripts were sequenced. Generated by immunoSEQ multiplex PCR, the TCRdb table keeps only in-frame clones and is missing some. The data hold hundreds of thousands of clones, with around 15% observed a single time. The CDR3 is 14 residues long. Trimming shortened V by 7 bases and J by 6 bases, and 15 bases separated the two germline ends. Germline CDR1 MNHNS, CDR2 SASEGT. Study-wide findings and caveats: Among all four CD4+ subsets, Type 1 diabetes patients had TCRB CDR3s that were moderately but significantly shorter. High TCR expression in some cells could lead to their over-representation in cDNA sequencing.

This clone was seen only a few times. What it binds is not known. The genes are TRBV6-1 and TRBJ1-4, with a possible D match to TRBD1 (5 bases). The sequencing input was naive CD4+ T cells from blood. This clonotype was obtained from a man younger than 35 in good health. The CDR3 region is CASTGTTVDEKLFF. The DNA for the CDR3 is TGTGCCAGCACGGGGACCACGGTAGATGAAAAACTGTTTTTT.